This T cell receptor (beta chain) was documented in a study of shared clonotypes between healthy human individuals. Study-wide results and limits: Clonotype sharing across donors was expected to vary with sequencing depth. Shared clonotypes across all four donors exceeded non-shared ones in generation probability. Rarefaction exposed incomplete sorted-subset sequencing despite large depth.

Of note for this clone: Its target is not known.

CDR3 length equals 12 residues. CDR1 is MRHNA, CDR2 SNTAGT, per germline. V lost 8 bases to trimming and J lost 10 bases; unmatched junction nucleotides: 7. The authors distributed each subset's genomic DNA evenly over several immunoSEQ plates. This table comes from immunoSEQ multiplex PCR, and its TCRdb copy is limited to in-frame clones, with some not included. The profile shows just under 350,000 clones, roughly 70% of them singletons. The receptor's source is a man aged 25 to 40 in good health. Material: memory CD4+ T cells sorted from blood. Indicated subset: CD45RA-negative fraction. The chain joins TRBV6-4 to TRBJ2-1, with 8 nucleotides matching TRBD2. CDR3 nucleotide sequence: TGTGCCAGCGGAGCGGGAGAAAGGGAGCAGTTCTTC. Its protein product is CASGAGEREQFF.